The source of this T cell receptor beta chain is a study of cytomegalovirus exposure and HLA in healthy donors. The primer mix had 60 Vbeta and 13 Jbeta primers. Profiled with immunoSEQ multiplex PCR; TCRdb holds only in-frame clones, not every one. The profile shows about 110,000 clones, over 60% of them singletons. Notes on the study in general: The presence/absence work took it that sequencing depth was about the same across donors. The CMV antigen specificity of three CMV-associated chains was confirmed through in vitro analysis. Earlier analysis yielded a pattern in which most TCR beta V segments were productive about 87% or about 30% of the time. TCR beta sequences reportedly predicted most subjects' HLA-A and HLA-B alleles accurately.

This clone was counted a few times. The antigen is unknown. The sequenced sample was PBMCs. This receptor was taken from a woman aged 25 to 39 in good health and CMV-seronegative.

The CDR3, as DNA: TGTGCCAGCAGCTTAGATCCCCCTAGCGGGAGGCCAGATACGCAGTATTTT. Protein product: CASSLDPPSGRPDTQYF. The rearrangement uses TRBV11-2 and TRBJ2-3, with 11 nucleotides matching TRBD2. The V gene end was trimmed by 0 bases and the J gene end by 4 bases; junction bases not matched to a gene: 6. The CDR3 runs to 17 residues. Germline CDR1 reads SGHAT; CDR2 reads FQNNGV.